A single sample gave rise to the 6 T cell receptor beta chains below, sequenced in a study of blood T cell repertoires in COVID-19. This table comes from immunoSEQ multiplex PCR, and its TCRdb copy is limited to in-frame clones, with some not included. The sample yields some 290,000 clones, 89% seen once. The sequencing input was PBMCs or T cells enriched from blood (not recorded which). Every receptor here comes from a woman aged 30 to 39 who had recovered from COVID-19.

The chain uses TRBV19 and TRBJ2-3; TRBD2 is a possible D gene (5 bases). The germline V gene has CDR1 LNHDA and CDR2 SQIVND (reference sequence). With 10 bases removed from V and 4 bases from J, the gap between germline ends came to 18 bases. This CDR3 spans 14 amino acids. In DNA form, the CDR3 reads TGTGCCACATCGAGCGGAAGAAGAGCAGATACGCAGTATTTT. This sequence encodes CATSSGRRADTQYF.

The chain carries TRBV28 and TRBJ2-7; 9 bases are shared with TRBD1. From germline, CDR1 is MDHEN and CDR2 SYDVKM. The CDR3 is made up of 16 amino acids. The junction had 8 bases not matched to a gene; V was cut back by 3 bases and J by 2 bases. The CDR3 region has the DNA TGTGCCAGCAGTTTTAGCACCGGGACAGGGACCTACGAGCAGTACTTC. Protein: CASSFSTGTGTYEQYF.

As concerns this clone: An end of the junction differs from the germline gene, which may be a read error. This chain connects TRBV7-7 to TRBJ2-1; D remains ambiguous. The germline V gene has CDR1 SSHAT and CDR2 FNYEAQ (reference sequence). This CDR3 is built from 15 residues. The CDR3 spells CASSLGSESYNEQFF. CDR3 nucleotide sequence: TGTGCTAGCAGCTTAGGGTCAGAATCCTACAATGAGCAGTTCTTC.

J is TRBJ1-1 and V is TRBV19; 9 nucleotides line up with TRBD1. Trimming removed 6 bases from V and 1 base from J; junction bases left unmatched: 3. The CDR3 spans 14 residues. Germline CDR1 is LNHDA and CDR2 is SQIVND (reference sequence). In DNA form, the CDR3 reads TGTGCCAGTAGCCGACAGGGGGGGAACACTGAAGCTTTCTTT. Amino acid sequence: CASSRQGGNTEAFF.

The gene calls are TRBV10-2 and TRBJ1-1; maybe TRBD1 (5 bases). Between the trimmed V and J ends, which lost 3 bases and 1 base, there was a span of 15 bases. This CDR3 has 16 residues. CDR1 is WSHSY, CDR2 SAAADI, per germline. The CDR3 region has the DNA TGCGCCAGCAGTGATTTGCGGGGGACTTCGAACACTGAAGCTTTCTTT. Encoded protein: CASSDLRGTSNTEAFF.

The chain employs TRBV18 and TRBJ1-2, with a tentative D call TRBD1 (5 bases). This CDR3 contains 16 residues. V was cut by 1 base and J by 4 bases, with 16 bases left in between. Looked up from germline, CDR1 is KGHSH and CDR2 is LQKENI. CDR3 in amino acids: CASSPRSREEIYGYTF. For the CDR3, the DNA is TGTGCCAGCTCACCACGGAGCAGGGAGGAAATCTATGGCTACACCTTC.